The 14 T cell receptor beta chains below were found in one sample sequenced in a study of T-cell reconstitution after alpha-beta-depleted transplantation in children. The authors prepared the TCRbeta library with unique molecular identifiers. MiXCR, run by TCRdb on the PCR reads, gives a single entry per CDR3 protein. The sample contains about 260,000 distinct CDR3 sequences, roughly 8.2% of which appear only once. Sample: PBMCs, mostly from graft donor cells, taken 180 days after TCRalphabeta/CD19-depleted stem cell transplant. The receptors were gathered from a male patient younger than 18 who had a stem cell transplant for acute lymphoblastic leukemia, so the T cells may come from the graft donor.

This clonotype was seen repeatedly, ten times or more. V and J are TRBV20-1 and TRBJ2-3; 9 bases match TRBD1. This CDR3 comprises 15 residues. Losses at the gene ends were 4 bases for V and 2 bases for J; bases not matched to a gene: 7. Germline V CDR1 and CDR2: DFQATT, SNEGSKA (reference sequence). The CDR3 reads CSAMLGQGPTDTQYF. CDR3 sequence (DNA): TGCAGTGCTATGCTGGGACAGGGCCCCACAGATACGCAGTATTTT.

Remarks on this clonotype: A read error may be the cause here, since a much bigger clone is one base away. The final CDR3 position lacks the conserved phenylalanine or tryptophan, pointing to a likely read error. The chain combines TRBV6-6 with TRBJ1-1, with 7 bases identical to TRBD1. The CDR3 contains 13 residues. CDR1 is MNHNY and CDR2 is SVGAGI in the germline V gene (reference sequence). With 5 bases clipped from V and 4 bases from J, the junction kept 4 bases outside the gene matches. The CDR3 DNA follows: TGTGCCAGCAGTGAGACAGGGTTCACTGAAGCTTTCTTA. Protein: CASSETGFTEAFL.

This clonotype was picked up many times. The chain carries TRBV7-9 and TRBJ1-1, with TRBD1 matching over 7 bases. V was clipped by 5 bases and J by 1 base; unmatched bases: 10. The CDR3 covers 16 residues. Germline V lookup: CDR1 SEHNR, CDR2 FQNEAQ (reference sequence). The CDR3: CASSHPWTGSNTEAFF. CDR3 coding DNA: TGTGCCAGCAGCCACCCTTGGACAGGATCGAACACTGAAGCTTTCTTT.

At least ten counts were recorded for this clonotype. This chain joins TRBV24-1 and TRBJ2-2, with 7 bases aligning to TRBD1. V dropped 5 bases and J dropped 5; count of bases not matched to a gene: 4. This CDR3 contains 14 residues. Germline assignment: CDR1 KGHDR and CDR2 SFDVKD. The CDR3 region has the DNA TGTGCCACCAGTGTTGGCAGGGGGACCGGGGAGCTGTTTTTT. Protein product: CATSVGRGTGELFF.

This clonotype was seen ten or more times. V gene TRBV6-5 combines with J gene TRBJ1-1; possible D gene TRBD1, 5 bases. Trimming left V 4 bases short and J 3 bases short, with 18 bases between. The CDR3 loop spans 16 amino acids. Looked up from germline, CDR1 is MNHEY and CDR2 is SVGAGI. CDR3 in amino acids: CASSSGRTIRDTEAFF. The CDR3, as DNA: TGTGCCAGCAGTTCGGGACGCACGATTCGGGACACTGAAGCTTTCTTT.

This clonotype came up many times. As DNA, the CDR3 is TGCGCCAGCAGCTTGTACGGCTCTGGAAACACCATATATTTT. Residues: CASSLYGSGNTIYF. V gene TRBV5-1 combines with J gene TRBJ1-3; D remains unclear. The CDR3 is 14 amino acids. Deletions cut 1 base from V and 0 bases from J, with 5 bases between. CDR1 and CDR2 from the germline V gene are SGHRS and YFSETQ.

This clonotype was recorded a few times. CDR3 in amino acids: CASSRKNSGANVLTF. CDR3 nucleotide sequence: TGCGCCAGCAGTCGTAAGAACTCTGGGGCCAACGTCCTGACTTTC. The chain carries TRBV23-1 and TRBJ2-6; no reliable D call. TRBV23-1 belongs to the ORF category, with a function that is uncertain. The V and J ends lost 4 bases and 0 bases respectively, with 7 bases between them. CDR3 length equals 15 residues.

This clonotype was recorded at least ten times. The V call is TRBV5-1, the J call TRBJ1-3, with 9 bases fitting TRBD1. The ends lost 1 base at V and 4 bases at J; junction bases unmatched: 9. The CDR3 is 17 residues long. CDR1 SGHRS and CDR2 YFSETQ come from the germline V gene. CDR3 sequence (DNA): TGCGCCAGCAGCTTGCCCCAACAGGGGGCGACGGGAAACACCATATATTTT. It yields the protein CASSLPQQGATGNTIYF.

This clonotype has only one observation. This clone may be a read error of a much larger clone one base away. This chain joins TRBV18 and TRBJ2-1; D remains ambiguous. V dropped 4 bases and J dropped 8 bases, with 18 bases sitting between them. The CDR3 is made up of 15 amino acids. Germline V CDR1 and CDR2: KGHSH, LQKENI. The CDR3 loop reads CASSLLRTWLDEQFF. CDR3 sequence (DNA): TGTGCCAGCTCACTGTTACGGACGTGGTTGGATGAGCAGTTCTTC.

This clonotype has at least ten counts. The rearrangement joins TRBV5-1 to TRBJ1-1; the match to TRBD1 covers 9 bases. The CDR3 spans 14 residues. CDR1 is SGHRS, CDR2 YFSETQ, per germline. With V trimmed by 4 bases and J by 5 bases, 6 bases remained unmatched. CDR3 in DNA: TGCGCCAGCAGCGTGACAGGGGGGGCGACTGAAGCTTTCTTT. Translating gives CASSVTGGATEAFF.

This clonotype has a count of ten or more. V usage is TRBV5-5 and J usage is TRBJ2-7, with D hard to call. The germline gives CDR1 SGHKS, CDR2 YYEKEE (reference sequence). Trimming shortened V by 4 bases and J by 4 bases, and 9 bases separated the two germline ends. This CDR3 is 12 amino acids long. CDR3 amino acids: CASSLYTYEQYF. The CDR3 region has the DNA TGTGCCAGCAGCCTCTACACTTACGAGCAGTACTTC.

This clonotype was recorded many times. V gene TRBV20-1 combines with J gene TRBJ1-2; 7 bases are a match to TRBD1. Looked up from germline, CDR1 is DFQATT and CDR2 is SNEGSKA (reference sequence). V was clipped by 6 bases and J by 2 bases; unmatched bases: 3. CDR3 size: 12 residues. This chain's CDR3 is CSAQQGNYGYTF. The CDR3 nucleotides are TGCAGTGCGCAACAGGGGAACTATGGCTACACCTTC.

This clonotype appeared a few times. The CDR3 loop reads CASSDKGIYGYTF. Here the CDR3 DNA reads TGTGCCAGCAGTGATAAGGGAATCTATGGCTACACCTTC. V and J are TRBV2 and TRBJ1-2; D gene ambiguous. This CDR3 comprises 13 residues. Trimming removed 3 bases at V and 4 bases at J, with 9 bases between. Germline-derived CDR1 and CDR2 are SNHLY and FYNNEI. Supplemented by reference TRBV2 and TRBJ1-2, the full variable domain reads EPEVTQTPSHQVTQMGQEVILRCVPISNHLYFYWYRQILGQKVEFLVSFYNNEISEKSEIFDDQFSVERPDGSNFTLKIRSTKLEDSAMYFCASSDKGIYGYTFGSGTRLTVV.

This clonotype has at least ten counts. DNA of the CDR3: TGCGCCAGCAGCTCGGTGGGGGTGTTTATGAACACCGGGGAGCTGTTTTTT. Amino acids: CASSSVGVFMNTGELFF. The chain uses TRBV5-1 and TRBJ2-2, with D perhaps given as TRBD1 or TRBD2 (5 bases each). V lost 3 bases and J lost 1, with 16 bases in between. Germline V gene sequence: CDR1 SGHRS, CDR2 YFSETQ. CDR3 size: 17 residues. Looking up the rest from reference TRBV5-1 and TRBJ2-2 gives the full variable domain: KAGVTQTPRYLIKTRGQQVTLSCSPISGHRSVSWYQQTPGQGLQFLFEYFSETQRNKGNFPGRFSGRQFSNSRSEMNVSTLELGDSALYLCASSSVGVFMNTGELFFGEGSRLTVL.